This is a list of T cell receptor beta chains from one sample in a study of cytomegalovirus exposure and HLA in healthy donors. TCRdb's copy holds only in-frame clones and misses some; the assay was immunoSEQ multiplex PCR. The record lists 120,000 to 150,000 clones, of which the ten most abundant hold 1.5% to 2%. Sequencing was done on a sample of PBMCs. These receptor sequences come from a woman between 45 and 60 years old in good health and CMV-seronegative. The CDR3 runs from the conserved cysteine through the conserved F or W. The D gene is left open where the match is weak.

cdr3_nt: TGCGCCAGCAGCTATGCACTAGCAGGAGATACGCAGTATTTT
cdr3_aa: CASSYALAGDTQYF
d_call: NA
j_call: TRBJ2-3
v_call: TRBV5-1

cdr3_nt: TGTGCCAGCAGTCCGGGACAGGGTACGTACGAGCAGTACTTC
cdr3_aa: CASSPGQGTYEQYF
d_call: TRBD1
j_call: TRBJ2-7
v_call: TRBV28

cdr3_nt: TGTGCCAGCACTCCCAGAGAAGGGGTTTATTTGGAGACCCAGTACTTC
cdr3_aa: CASTPREGVYLETQYF
d_call: NA
j_call: TRBJ2-5
v_call: TRBV28

cdr3_nt: TGTGCCAGCAGCTCTCGCGGTCAGGGGGCGTTTGACACCATATATTTT
cdr3_aa: CASSSRGQGAFDTIYF
d_call: TRBD1
j_call: TRBJ1-3
v_call: TRBV5-4

cdr3_nt: TGTGCCAGCAGTTACTCTAGCGGGAGGGCGAATGAGCAGTTCTTC
cdr3_aa: CASSYSSGRANEQFF
d_call: TRBD2
j_call: TRBJ2-1
v_call: TRBV6-6

cdr3_nt: TGTGCCAGCAGTTTAAGGCTAGCGGGGGATATAACCTACGAGCAGTACTTC
cdr3_aa: CASSLRLAGDITYEQYF
d_call: TRBD2
j_call: TRBJ2-7
v_call: TRBV11-2

cdr3_nt: TGTGCCAGCAGCAGTGGGCCCGATCAGCCCCAGCATTTT
cdr3_aa: CASSSGPDQPQHF
d_call: NA
j_call: TRBJ1-5
v_call: TRBV5-4

cdr3_nt: TGTGCCAGTAGTACTGGGACAGGCTACGAGCAGTACTTC
cdr3_aa: CASSTGTGYEQYF
d_call: TRBD1
j_call: TRBJ2-7
v_call: TRBV19

cdr3_nt: TGTGCCAGCAGTTACTCGCAGGGTCTTGAGCAGTTCTTC
cdr3_aa: CASSYSQGLEQFF
d_call: NA
j_call: TRBJ2-1
v_call: TRBV6-5

cdr3_nt: TGTGCCAGCTCCCTTACGGGGTTCAGAGGCCAAGAGACCCAGTACTTC
cdr3_aa: CASSLTGFRGQETQYF
d_call: NA
j_call: TRBJ2-5
v_call: TRBV18

cdr3_nt: TGTGCCAGCAGCGCCGCAGGCTACTCTGGAAACACCATATATTTT
cdr3_aa: CASSAAGYSGNTIYF
d_call: NA
j_call: TRBJ1-3
v_call: TRBV9

cdr3_nt: TGTGCCAGCACTGCAGGGACTGACAATGAGCAGTTCTTC
cdr3_aa: CASTAGTDNEQFF
d_call: NA
j_call: TRBJ2-1
v_call: TRBV6-5

cdr3_nt: TGTGCCAGCTCACCACCGCCCCCGGAGGCGAACACCGGGGAGCTGTTTTTT
cdr3_aa: CASSPPPPEANTGELFF
d_call: NA
j_call: TRBJ2-2
v_call: TRBV18

cdr3_nt: TGTGCCAGCAGTGAAGCCCGGGACAGGAGGGCCTACGAGCAGTACTTC
cdr3_aa: CASSEARDRRAYEQYF
d_call: TRBD1
j_call: TRBJ2-7
v_call: TRBV2

cdr3_nt: TGTGCCAGCAGCCGACGGACAGGGGCTAGCACAGATACGCAGTATTTT
cdr3_aa: CASSRRTGASTDTQYF
d_call: TRBD1
j_call: TRBJ2-3
v_call: TRBV6-6

cdr3_nt: TGTGCCAGCAGTGAAGCCGCAGGGGGTCCCTTCTCTGGAAACACCATATATTTT
cdr3_aa: CASSEAAGGPFSGNTIYF
d_call: TRBD1
j_call: TRBJ1-3
v_call: TRBV6-1

cdr3_nt: TGTGCCAGCAGCTCTATGGGGGCCCCGGGGGAGCAGTTCTTC
cdr3_aa: CASSSMGAPGEQFF
d_call: NA
j_call: TRBJ2-1
v_call: TRBV7-6

cdr3_nt: TGTGCCAGCAGTTCTTTACGAGACAGGAGGACCGGGGAGCTGTTTTTT
cdr3_aa: CASSSLRDRRTGELFF
d_call: NA
j_call: TRBJ2-2
v_call: TRBV5-8

cdr3_nt: TGTGCCAGCAGCAACAGGAGAGAAGCTTTCTTT
cdr3_aa: CASSNRREAFF
d_call: NA
j_call: TRBJ1-1
v_call: TRBV5-4

cdr3_nt: TGTGCCAGCAGCTCATGGACAGAAGAGACCCAGTACTTC
cdr3_aa: CASSSWTEETQYF
d_call: NA
j_call: TRBJ2-5
v_call: TRBV11-3

cdr3_nt: TGCGCCAGCAGCCAAGATCTAGAGCGGGAGCTGTTTTTT
cdr3_aa: CASSQDLERELFF
d_call: NA
j_call: TRBJ2-2
v_call: TRBV4-3

cdr3_nt: TGTGCCAGTAGCCTAGTCGGAGATACGCAGTATTTT
cdr3_aa: CASSLVGDTQYF
d_call: NA
j_call: TRBJ2-3
v_call: TRBV19

cdr3_nt: TGTGCCAGCAGCGTGGGACTCCTCAGCAATCAGCCCCAGCATTTT
cdr3_aa: CASSVGLLSNQPQHF
d_call: NA
j_call: TRBJ1-5
v_call: TRBV9

cdr3_nt: TGTGCCAGCAGTTTTCGGCTAGCGGGAATTACCGGGGAGCTGTTTTTT
cdr3_aa: CASSFRLAGITGELFF
d_call: TRBD2
j_call: TRBJ2-2
v_call: TRBV28